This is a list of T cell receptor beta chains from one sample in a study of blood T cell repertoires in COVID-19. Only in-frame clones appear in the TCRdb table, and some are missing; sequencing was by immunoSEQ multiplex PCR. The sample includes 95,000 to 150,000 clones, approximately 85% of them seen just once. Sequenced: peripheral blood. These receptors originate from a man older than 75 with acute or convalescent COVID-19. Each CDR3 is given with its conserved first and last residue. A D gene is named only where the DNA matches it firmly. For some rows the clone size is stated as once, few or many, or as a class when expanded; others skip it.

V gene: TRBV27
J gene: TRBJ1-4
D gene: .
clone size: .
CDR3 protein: CASTKTGTREKLFF
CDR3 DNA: TGTGCCAGCACCAAAACAGGGACTAGGGAAAAACTGTTTTTT

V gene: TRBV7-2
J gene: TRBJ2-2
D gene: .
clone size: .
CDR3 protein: CASSLRGTGELFF
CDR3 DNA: TGTGCCAGCAGCTTACGGGGGACCGGGGAGCTGTTTTTT

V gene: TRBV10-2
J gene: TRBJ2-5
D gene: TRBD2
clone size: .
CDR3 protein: CASSEPTLAEGGETQYF
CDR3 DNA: TGCGCCAGCAGTGAGCCGACACTAGCGGAGGGGGGAGAGACCCAGTACTTC

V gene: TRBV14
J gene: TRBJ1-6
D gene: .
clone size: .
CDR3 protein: CASSARPTQVSPLHF
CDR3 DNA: TGTGCCAGCAGCGCCCGACCCACTCAGGTTTCACCCCTCCACTTT

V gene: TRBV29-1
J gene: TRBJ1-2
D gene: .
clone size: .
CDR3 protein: CSVDQGYGYTF
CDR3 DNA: TGCAGCGTAGATCAGGGATATGGCTACACCTTC

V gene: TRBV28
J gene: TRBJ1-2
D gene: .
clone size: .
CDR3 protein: CASSLAGAKNYGYTF
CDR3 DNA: TGTGCCAGCAGTTTGGCAGGGGCTAAGAACTATGGCTACACCTTC

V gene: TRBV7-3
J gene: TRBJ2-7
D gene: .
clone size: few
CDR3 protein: CASSLNRVTLYEQYF
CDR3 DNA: TGTGCCAGCAGCTTAAACAGGGTAACCCTCTACGAGCAGTACTTC

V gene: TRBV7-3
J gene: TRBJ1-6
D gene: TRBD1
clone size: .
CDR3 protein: CASSLDRGVGSPLHF
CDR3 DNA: TGTGCCAGCAGCTTGGACAGGGGGGTTGGTTCACCCCTCCACTTT

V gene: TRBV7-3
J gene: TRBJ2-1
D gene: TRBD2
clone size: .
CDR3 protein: CASSSWTSGSNEQFF
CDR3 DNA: TGTGCCAGCAGCTCCTGGACTAGCGGGAGCAATGAGCAGTTCTTC

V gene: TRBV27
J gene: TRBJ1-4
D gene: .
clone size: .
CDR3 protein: CASSPRVNEKLFF
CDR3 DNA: TGTGCCAGCAGTCCGAGGGTTAATGAAAAACTGTTTTTT

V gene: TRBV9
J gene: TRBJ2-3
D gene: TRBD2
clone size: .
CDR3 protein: CASSVGGLAGNTQYF
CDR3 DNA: TGTGCCAGCAGCGTAGGGGGACTAGCCGGTAATACGCAGTATTTT

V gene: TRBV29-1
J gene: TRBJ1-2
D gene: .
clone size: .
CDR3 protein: CSVGGDYGYTF
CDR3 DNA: TGCAGCGTTGGGGGGGACTATGGCTACACCTTC

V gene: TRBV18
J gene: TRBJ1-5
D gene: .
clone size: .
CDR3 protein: CASSPSRAEREPQHF
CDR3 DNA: TGTGCCAGCTCACCATCTCGAGCGGAGCGGGAGCCCCAGCATTTT

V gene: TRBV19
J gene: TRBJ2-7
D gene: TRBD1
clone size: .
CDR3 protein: CASTKRDRGYEQYF
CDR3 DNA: TGTGCCAGTACTAAGAGGGACAGGGGCTACGAGCAGTACTTC

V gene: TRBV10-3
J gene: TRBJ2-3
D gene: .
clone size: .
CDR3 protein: CAIAGRDVDTQYF
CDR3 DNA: TGTGCCATCGCTGGCAGGGATGTAGATACGCAGTATTTT

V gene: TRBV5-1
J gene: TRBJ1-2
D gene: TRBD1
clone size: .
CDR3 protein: CASSSGRDRGYGYTF
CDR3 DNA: TGCGCCAGCAGCTCGGGCCGGGACAGGGGGTATGGCTACACCTTC

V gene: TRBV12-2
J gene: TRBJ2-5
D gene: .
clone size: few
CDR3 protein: CASRLVRTGGVQETQYF
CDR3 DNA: TGTGCAAGTCGCTTAGTGCGGACAGGGGGAGTCCAAGAGACCCAGTACTTC

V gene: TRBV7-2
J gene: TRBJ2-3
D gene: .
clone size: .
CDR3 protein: CASSPRADTQYF
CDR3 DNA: TGTGCCAGCAGCCCGAGGGCGGATACGCAGTATTTT

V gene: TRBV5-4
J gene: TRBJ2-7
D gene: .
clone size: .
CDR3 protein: CASSLGGGSGNYEQYF
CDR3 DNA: TGTGCCAGCAGCTTGGGAGGTGGATCCGGAAACTACGAGCAGTACTTC

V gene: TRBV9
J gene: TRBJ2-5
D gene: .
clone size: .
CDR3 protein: CASSVEGWGSSETQYF
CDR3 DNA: TGTGCCAGCAGCGTAGAAGGGTGGGGCAGCTCGGAGACCCAGTACTTC

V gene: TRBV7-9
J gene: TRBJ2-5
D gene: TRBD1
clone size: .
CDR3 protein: CASSLGGQGASETQYF
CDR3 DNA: TGTGCCAGCAGCTTAGGGGGACAGGGGGCTTCAGAGACCCAGTACTTC

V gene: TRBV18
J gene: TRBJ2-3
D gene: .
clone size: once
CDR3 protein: CASSPNTDTQYF
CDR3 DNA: TGTGCCAGCTCACCCAACACAGATACGCAGTATTTT

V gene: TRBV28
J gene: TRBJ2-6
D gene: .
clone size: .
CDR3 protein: CASSLKTATPGGANVLTF
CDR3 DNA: TGTGCCAGCAGTTTAAAAACAGCTACTCCGGGAGGGGCCAACGTCCTGACTTTC

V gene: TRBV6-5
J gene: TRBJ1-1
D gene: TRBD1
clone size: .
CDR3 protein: CASSYPPGQGAEAFF
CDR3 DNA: TGTGCCAGCAGTTACCCCCCGGGACAGGGCGCTGAAGCTTTCTTT

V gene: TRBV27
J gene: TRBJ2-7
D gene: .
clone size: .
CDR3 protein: CASRRMSSYEQYF
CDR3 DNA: TGTGCCAGCAGGCGTATGAGCTCCTACGAGCAGTACTTC

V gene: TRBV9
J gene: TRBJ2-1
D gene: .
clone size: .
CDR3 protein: CASSPGVALYNEQFF
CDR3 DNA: TGTGCCAGCAGCCCGGGGGTCGCCCTCTACAATGAGCAGTTCTTC

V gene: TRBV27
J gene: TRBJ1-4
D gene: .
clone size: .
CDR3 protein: CASRRGQHNEKLFF
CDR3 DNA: TGTGCCAGCAGACGAGGACAGCATAATGAAAAACTGTTTTTT

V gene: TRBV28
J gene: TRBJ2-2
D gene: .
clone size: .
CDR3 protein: CASSLSQITGELFF
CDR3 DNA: TGTGCCAGCAGTTTATCACAGATTACCGGGGAGCTGTTTTTT

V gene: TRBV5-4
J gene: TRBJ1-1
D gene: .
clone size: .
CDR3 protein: CASSFRQANTEAFF
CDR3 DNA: TGTGCCAGCAGCTTTCGGCAGGCGAACACTGAAGCTTTCTTT

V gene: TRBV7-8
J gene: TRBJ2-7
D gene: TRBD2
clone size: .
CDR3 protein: CASRPSGSSYEQYF
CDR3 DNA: TGTGCCAGCAGACCTAGCGGGAGCTCCTACGAGCAGTACTTC

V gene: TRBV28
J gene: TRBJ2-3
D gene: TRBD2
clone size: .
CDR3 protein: CASSNPLDGRWLDTQYF
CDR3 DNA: TGTGCCAGCAGCAATCCCCTAGACGGGAGGTGGCTAGATACGCAGTATTTT

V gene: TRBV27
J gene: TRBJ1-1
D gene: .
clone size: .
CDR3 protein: CASSLGQTRTEAFF
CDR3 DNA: TGTGCCAGCAGTTTAGGACAGACCCGGACTGAAGCTTTCTTT

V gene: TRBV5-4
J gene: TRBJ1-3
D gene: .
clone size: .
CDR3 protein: CASSTEVGARNTIYF
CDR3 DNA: TGTGCCAGCAGCACCGAAGTGGGGGCTAGAAACACCATATATTTT

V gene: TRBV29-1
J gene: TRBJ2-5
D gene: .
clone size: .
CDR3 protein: CSVVAGMAPDTQYF
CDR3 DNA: TGCAGCGTTGTCGCGGGAATGGCCCCGGATACCCAGTACTTC

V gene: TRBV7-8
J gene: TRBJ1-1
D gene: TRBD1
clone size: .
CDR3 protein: CASSKGQGNTEAFF
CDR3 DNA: TGTGCCAGCAGCAAAGGACAGGGAAACACTGAAGCTTTCTTT

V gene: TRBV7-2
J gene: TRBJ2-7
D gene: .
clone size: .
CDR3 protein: CASSRRAGSSYEQYF
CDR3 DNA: TGTGCCAGCAGTAGGAGGGCAGGGAGCTCCTACGAGCAGTACTTC

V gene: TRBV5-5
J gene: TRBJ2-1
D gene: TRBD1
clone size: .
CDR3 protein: CASTPNVGTGGNEQFF
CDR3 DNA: TGTGCCAGCACACCTAACGTAGGGACAGGGGGGAACGAGCAGTTCTTC

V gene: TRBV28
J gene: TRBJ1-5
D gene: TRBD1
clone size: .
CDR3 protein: CASSFGQGVPNQPQHF
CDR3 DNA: TGTGCCAGCAGTTTCGGCCAGGGGGTACCTAATCAGCCCCAGCATTTT

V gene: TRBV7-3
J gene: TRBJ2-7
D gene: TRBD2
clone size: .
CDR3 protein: CASSLRTSGSYEQYF
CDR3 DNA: TGTGCCAGCAGCTTAAGGACTAGCGGCTCCTACGAGCAGTACTTC